This T cell receptor beta chain was recorded in a study of PD-L1 blockade in urothelial cancer. Study overall: From 2014, patients received atezolizumab, given as 1,200 mg intravenously every 3 weeks.

Clones were read by immunoSEQ multiplex PCR, and TCRdb kept only the in-frame ones, dropping some. The table lists about 130,000 clones, 70% to 85% of them singletons. CDR1 is MNHEY and CDR2 is SVGAGI in the germline V gene. V dropped 6 bases and J dropped 3; count of bases not matched to a gene: 5. The CDR3 spans 15 residues. Time point reported: pretreatment peripheral blood. The chain has TRBV6-5 and TRBJ2-2; 9 bases agree with TRBD1. Here the sequenced sample was PBMCs, taken around atezolizumab (anti-PD-L1) treatment. The clonotype comes from a man aged 50 to 60 with urothelial cancer. CDR3 protein: CASSYRGLHTGELFF. CDR3 nucleotides: TGTGCCAGCAGCTACAGGGGGCTTCACACCGGGGAGCTGTTTTTT.